The next 2 T cell receptor beta chains were all read from a single sample in a study of T cell repertoires in cytomegalovirus infection. TCRdb independently ran MiXCR on the reads; one entry per CDR3 protein. Among roughly 760,000 distinct CDR3 sequences listed, roughly 35% were seen once. Sequenced sample: PBMCs. The receptors shown here come from a human donor in good health (CMV status not recorded). Some clones in this sample may be carry-over from other donors' samples.

The chain is built from TRBV7-6 and TRBJ2-3; possibly TRBD2 for D (5 bases). V was clipped by 6 bases and J by 6 bases, with 19 bases between them. Germline V lookup: CDR1 SGHVS, CDR2 FNYEAQ. The CDR3 is made up of 15 amino acids. The CDR3 reads CASSPRLSGVDTQYF. CDR3 sequence (DNA): TGTGCCAGCAGTCCGAGACTATCAGGCGTCGATACGCAGTATTTT.

The chain uses TRBV12-3 or TRBV12-4 and TRBJ2-1; 11 bases align to TRBD2. V dropped 6 bases and J dropped 8; count of bases not matched to a gene: 6. The CDR3 has 14 amino acids. The CDR3 region is CASRHSGGADEQFF. The CDR3 DNA reads TGTGCCAGCAGACATAGCGGGGGGGCCGATGAGCAGTTCTTC.